A single sample is the source of the 14 T cell receptor beta chains below, sequenced in a study of blood T cell repertoires in COVID-19 (dated by TCRdb to about 2020). Library creation used the immunoSEQ multiplex PCR assay. TCRdb obtained this table from immuneACCESS and retained in-frame rearrangements with V and J assigned. These tables miss some clones; where compared with another copy, unresolved V genes account for less than half of the shortfall, and the remainder is unexplained. In this sample the table shows nearly 45,000 clones, more than 75% of which occur a single time. Clones ranked in the top ten supply around 17% of the sample. The sample taken for sequencing was peripheral blood. These receptors all stem from a man in his 70s with acute or convalescent COVID-19.

This chain joins TRBV5-1 and TRBJ2-1, with 8 bases that match TRBD2. Germline V lookup: CDR1 SGHRS, CDR2 YFSETQ. The CDR3 has 15 residues. V trimming: 4 bases; J trimming: 4 bases; junction bases outside the gene matches: 7. The CDR3: CASSPTGLVYNEQFF. CDR3 sequence (DNA): TGCGCCAGCAGCCCTACGGGACTAGTTTACAATGAGCAGTTCTTC.

The chain combines TRBV11-2 with TRBJ2-3; 7 nucleotides align to TRBD1. CDR1 is SGHAT and CDR2 is FQNNGV in the germline V gene. Trimming at V came to 5 bases and at J to 4 bases, leaving 9 bases not matched to a gene. The CDR3 consists of 15 residues. The CDR3 loop reads CASSPTGQGADTQYF. The CDR3 coding sequence is TGTGCCAGCAGCCCGACAGGGCAGGGCGCAGATACGCAGTATTTT. Full variable domain (missing parts from reference TRBV11-2 and TRBJ2-3): EAGVAQSPRYKIIEKRQSVAFWCNPISGHATLYWYQQILGQGPKLLIQFQNNGVVDDSQLPKDRFSAERLKGVDSTLKIQPAKLEDSAVYLCASSPTGQGADTQYFGPGTRLTVL.

The rearrangement uses TRBV7-2 and TRBJ2-2, with TRBD1 as a possible D gene (5 bases). The V gene lost 1 base and the J gene lost 9 bases, with 9 bases spanning the gap. Germline assignment: CDR1 SGHTA and CDR2 FQGNSA. The CDR3 is 13 residues long. The CDR3 protein is CASSLERGRELFF. CDR3 nucleotides: TGTGCCAGCAGCTTAGAAAGGGGCCGGGAGCTGTTTTTT.

The CDR3 is CASSQGGTGTTISGNTIYF. In nucleotides, the CDR3 is TGCGCCAGCAGCCAAGGGGGGACAGGGACTACGATCTCTGGAAACACCATATATTTT. The chain employs TRBV4-1 and TRBJ1-3; TRBD1 agrees at 9 bases. CDR1 and CDR2 from the germline V gene are MGHRA and YSYEKL. Unmatched junction bases numbered 10, after V lost 1 base and J lost 0 bases. The CDR3 is 19 residues long.

V usage is TRBV7-9 and J usage is TRBJ1-6; D is uncertain. Trimming removed 5 bases from V and 6 bases from J, with 11 bases in between. Germline-derived CDR1 and CDR2 are SEHNR and FQNEAQ (reference sequence). This CDR3 region has 14 residues. The CDR3 nucleotides are TGTGCCAGCAGCCGGGATAGAATTAATTCACCCCTCCACTTT. This sequence encodes CASSRDRINSPLHF.

This chain joins TRBV28 and TRBJ1-4, with D unresolved. Germline CDR1 and CDR2: MDHEN and SYDVKM. The CDR3 totals 15 residues. V was shortened by 7 bases and J by 0 bases, with 12 bases between the two germline ends. CDR3 loop: CASNSRTTTNEKLFF. The CDR3 DNA reads TGTGCCAGCAATAGCAGAACTACAACTAATGAAAAACTGTTTTTT.

The chain combines TRBV11-2 with TRBJ2-2; 10 nucleotides line up with TRBD1. The junction had 3 bases not matched to a gene; V was cut back by 7 bases and J by 1 base. CDR1 and CDR2 (germline): SGHAT, FQNNGV. The CDR3 loop spans 15 amino acids. The CDR3 loop is CASTRDRGNTGELFF. CDR3 bases: TGTGCCAGCACCAGGGACAGGGGGAACACCGGGGAGCTGTTTTTT.

The V call is TRBV28, the J call TRBJ2-4; D may be TRBD1 (6 bases). V gave up 2 bases and J gave up 1 base, with 6 bases separating them. CDR1 MDHEN and CDR2 SYDVKM come from the germline V gene. This CDR3 is built from 14 residues. CDR3 in DNA: TGTGCCAGCAGTTTAGGGGGCGCCAAAAACATTCAGTACTTC. Translated, it gives CASSLGGAKNIQYF.

This chain connects TRBV21-1 to TRBJ2-3; the D call TRBD2 from the table was never checked on the DNA. TRBV21-1 is flagged as a pseudogene. The length of the CDR3 is 20 residues. In DNA, the CDR3 is TGTGCCAGCAGCAATCTTGATTCTAGCGGGGGGGCCCGACGCACAGATACGCAGTATTTT. Protein product: CASSNLDSSGGARRTDTQYF.

The chain is built from TRBV25-1 and TRBJ1-6; possibly TRBD1 for D (6 bases). CDR3 size: 14 residues. The ends were cut back, 5 bases at V and 5 bases at J, with 10 bases in the middle. Germline V gene data show CDR1 as MGHDK and CDR2 as SYGVNS. CDR3 DNA sequence: TGTGCCAGCAGTACGGGACACGATAATTCACCCCTCCACTTT. Its protein is CASSTGHDNSPLHF.

This clone was counted between two and nine times. This chain uses TRBV6-5 with TRBJ1-4; TRBD1 is a possible D gene (6 bases). The V end was cut by 10 bases, the J end by 4 bases, with 19 bases between. Germline CDR1 MNHEY, CDR2 SVGAGI. This CDR3 comprises 15 residues. The CDR3 is CATLRNRANNEKLFF. For the CDR3, the DNA is TGTGCCACCTTGCGAAACAGGGCGAATAATGAAAAACTGTTTTTT.

The V call is TRBV27, the J call TRBJ1-1; 8 bases are shared with TRBD1. The germline V gene encodes CDR1 MNHEY and CDR2 SMNVEV (reference sequence). This CDR3 region has 13 residues. The trim removed 3 bases at V and 5 bases at J, leaving 2 bases unmatched. The CDR3 loop reads CASSFTGGTEAFF. CDR3 DNA: TGTGCCAGCAGTTTTACAGGGGGGACTGAAGCTTTCTTT.

The J gene is TRBJ2-3, the V gene TRBV7-3, with 7 bases lining up with TRBD1. V lost 5 bases, J lost 4 bases, and 15 bases stayed unmatched. The CDR3 sequence is 17 residues long. Germline V gene lookup returns CDR1 SGHTA and CDR2 FQGTGA. The CDR3 loop is CASSKRGSGGQADTQYF. The DNA of the CDR3 is TGTGCCAGCAGCAAGAGGGGGTCAGGGGGTCAGGCAGATACGCAGTATTTT.

The chain is built from TRBV6-4 and TRBJ1-1, with TRBD1 matching over 9 bases. Germline V CDR1 and CDR2: MRHNA, SNTAGT. J was trimmed by 5 bases and V by 2 bases; bases with no gene match: 3. This CDR3 is built from 14 residues. The CDR3 spells CASSDPGQGTEAFF. In DNA, the CDR3 is TGTGCCAGCAGTGACCCTGGACAGGGGACTGAAGCTTTCTTT.